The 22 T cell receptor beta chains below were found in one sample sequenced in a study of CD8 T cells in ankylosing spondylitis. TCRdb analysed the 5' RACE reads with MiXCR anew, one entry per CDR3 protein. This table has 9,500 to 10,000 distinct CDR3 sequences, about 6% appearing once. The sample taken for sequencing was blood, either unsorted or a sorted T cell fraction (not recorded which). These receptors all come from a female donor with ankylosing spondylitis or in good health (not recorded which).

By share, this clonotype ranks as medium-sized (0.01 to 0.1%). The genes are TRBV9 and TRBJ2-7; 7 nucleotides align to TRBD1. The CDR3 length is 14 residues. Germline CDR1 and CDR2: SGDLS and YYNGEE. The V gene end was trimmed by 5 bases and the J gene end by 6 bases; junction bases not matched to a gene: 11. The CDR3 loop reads CASSWTGGRGEQYF. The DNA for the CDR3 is TGTGCCAGCAGTTGGACAGGTGGACGAGGCGAGCAGTACTTC.

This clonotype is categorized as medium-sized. CDR3 coding DNA: TGTGCCAGCAGCGTAGCCCGGACAGGGGCCTTGAACACTGAAGCTTTCTTT. Residues: CASSVARTGALNTEAFF. The chain carries TRBV9 and TRBJ1-1; 9 bases agree with TRBD1. This CDR3 contains 17 residues. Germline CDR1 is SGDLS and CDR2 is YYNGEE. V shed 0 bases and J 0 bases; nucleotides not matched to a gene: 6.

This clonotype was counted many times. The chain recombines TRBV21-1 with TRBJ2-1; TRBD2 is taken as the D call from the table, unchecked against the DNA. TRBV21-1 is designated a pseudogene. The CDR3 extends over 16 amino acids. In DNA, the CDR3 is TGTGCCAGCAGCAAAGACAGCGGAACCTCCTACAATGAGCAGTTCTTC. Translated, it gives CASSKDSGTSYNEQFF.

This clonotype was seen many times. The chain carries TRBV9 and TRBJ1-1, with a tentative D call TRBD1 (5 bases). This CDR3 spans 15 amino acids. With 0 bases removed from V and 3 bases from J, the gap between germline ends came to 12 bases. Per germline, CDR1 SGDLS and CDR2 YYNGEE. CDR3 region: CASSVGSGSDTEAFF. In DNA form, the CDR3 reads TGTGCCAGCAGCGTAGGGTCAGGGTCGGACACTGAAGCTTTCTTT.

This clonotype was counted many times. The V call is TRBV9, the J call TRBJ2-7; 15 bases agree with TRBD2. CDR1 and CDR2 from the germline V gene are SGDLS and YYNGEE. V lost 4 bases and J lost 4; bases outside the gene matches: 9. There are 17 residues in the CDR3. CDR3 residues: CASSNSGTSGRWYEQYF. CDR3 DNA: TGTGCCAGCAGCAACTCCGGGACTAGCGGGAGGTGGTACGAGCAGTACTTC.

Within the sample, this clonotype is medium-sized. CDR3 in amino acids: CASSVGTGRNEQFF. The CDR3 DNA follows: TGTGCCAGCAGCGTTGGGACAGGGCGCAATGAGCAGTTCTTC. The chain recombines TRBV9 with TRBJ2-1; 9 positions agree with TRBD1. The CDR3 sequence is 14 residues long. V lost 2 bases to trimming and J lost 6 bases; unmatched junction nucleotides: 3. Germline V gives CDR1 SGDLS, CDR2 YYNGEE.

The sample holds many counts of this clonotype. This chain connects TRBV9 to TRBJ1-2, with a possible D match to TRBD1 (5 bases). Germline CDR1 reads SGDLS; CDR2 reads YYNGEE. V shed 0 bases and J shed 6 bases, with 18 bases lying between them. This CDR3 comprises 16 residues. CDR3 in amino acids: CASSVDVGDSRNGYTF. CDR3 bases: TGTGCCAGCAGCGTAGATGTGGGTGACAGTCGCAATGGCTACACCTTC. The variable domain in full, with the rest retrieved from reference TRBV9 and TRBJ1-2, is DSGVTQTPKHLITATGQRVTLRCSPRSGDLSVYWYQQSLDQGLQFLIQYYNGEERAKGNILERFSAQQFPDLHSELNLSSLELGDSALYFCASSVDVGDSRNGYTFGSGTRLTVV.

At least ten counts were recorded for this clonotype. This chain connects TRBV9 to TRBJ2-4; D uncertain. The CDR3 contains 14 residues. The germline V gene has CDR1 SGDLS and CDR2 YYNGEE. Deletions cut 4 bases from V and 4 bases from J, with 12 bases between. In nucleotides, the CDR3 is TGTGCCAGCAGCCCCCAGGACCGAAAAAACATTCAGTACTTC. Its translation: CASSPQDRKNIQYF.

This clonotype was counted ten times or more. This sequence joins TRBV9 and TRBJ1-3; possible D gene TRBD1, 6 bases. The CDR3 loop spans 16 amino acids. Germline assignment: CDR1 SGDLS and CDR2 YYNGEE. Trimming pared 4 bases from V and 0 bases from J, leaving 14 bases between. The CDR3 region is CASSLSGQSSGNTIYF. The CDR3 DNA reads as TGTGCCAGCAGCCTTTCCGGACAGTCCTCTGGAAACACCATATATTTT.

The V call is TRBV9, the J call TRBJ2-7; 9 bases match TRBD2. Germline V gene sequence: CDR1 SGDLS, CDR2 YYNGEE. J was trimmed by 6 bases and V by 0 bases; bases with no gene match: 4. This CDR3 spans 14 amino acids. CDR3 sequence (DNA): TGTGCCAGCAGCGTAGAAGCGGGAGGTCCCGAGCAGTACTTC. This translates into CASSVEAGGPEQYF.

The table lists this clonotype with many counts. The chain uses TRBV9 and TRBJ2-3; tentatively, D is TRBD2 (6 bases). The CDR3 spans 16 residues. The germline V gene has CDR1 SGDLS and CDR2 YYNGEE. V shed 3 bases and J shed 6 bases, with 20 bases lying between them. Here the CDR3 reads CASSAYPGTGRDTQYF. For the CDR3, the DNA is TGTGCCAGCAGCGCGTACCCAGGGACTGGCCGCGATACGCAGTATTTT.

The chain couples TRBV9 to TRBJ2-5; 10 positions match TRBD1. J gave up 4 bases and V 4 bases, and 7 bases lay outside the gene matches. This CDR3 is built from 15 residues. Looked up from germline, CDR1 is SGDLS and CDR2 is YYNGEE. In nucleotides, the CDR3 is TGTGCCAGCAGCTTCGGGACAGGGGAGGGAGAGACCCAGTACTTC. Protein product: CASSFGTGEGETQYF. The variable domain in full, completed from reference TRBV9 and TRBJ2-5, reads DSGVTQTPKHLITATGQRVTLRCSPRSGDLSVYWYQQSLDQGLQFLIQYYNGEERAKGNILERFSAQQFPDLHSELNLSSLELGDSALYFCASSFGTGEGETQYFGPGTRLLVL.

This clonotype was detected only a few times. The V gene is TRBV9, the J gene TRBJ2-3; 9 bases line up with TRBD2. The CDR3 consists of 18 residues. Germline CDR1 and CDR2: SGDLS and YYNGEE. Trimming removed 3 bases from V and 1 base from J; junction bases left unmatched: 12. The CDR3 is CASSARRTSDFGTDTQYF. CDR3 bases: TGTGCCAGCAGCGCCCGTCGGACTAGCGACTTTGGCACAGATACGCAGTATTTT.

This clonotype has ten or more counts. CDR3 region: CASSVGGEDTQYF. The DNA of the CDR3 is TGTGCCAGCAGCGTAGGGGGGGAGGATACGCAGTATTTT. This chain uses TRBV9 with TRBJ2-3, with D possibly TRBD2 on 6 matching bases. The germline V and J ends were trimmed by 0 bases and 6 bases, with 8 bases remaining between them. The length of the CDR3 is 13 residues. The germline V gene has CDR1 SGDLS and CDR2 YYNGEE. The full variable domain, rest sourced from reference TRBV9 and TRBJ2-3, is DSGVTQTPKHLITATGQRVTLRCSPRSGDLSVYWYQQSLDQGLQFLIQYYNGEERAKGNILERFSAQQFPDLHSELNLSSLELGDSALYFCASSVGGEDTQYFGPGTRLTVL.

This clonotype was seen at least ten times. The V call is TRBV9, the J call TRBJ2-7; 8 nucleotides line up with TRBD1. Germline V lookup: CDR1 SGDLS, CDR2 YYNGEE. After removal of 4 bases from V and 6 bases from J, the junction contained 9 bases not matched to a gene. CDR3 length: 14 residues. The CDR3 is CASSPRRTGFEQYF. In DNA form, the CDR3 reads TGTGCCAGCAGCCCACGAAGGACAGGGTTCGAGCAGTACTTC.

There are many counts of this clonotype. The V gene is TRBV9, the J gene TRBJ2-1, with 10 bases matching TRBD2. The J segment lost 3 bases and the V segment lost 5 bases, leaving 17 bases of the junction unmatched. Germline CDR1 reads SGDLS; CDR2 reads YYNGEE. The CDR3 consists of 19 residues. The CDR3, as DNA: TGTGCCAGCAGTGAAAATAGCGGGGGGATTACCAGGGGCTACAATGAGCAGTTCTTC. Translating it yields CASSENSGGITRGYNEQFF.

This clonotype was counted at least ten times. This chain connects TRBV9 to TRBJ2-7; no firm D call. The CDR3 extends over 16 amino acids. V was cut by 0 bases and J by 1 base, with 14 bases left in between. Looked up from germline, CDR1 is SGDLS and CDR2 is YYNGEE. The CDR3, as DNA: TGTGCCAGCAGCGTAGGTCCCATTGCCGGATCCTACGAGCAGTACTTC. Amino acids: CASSVGPIAGSYEQYF.

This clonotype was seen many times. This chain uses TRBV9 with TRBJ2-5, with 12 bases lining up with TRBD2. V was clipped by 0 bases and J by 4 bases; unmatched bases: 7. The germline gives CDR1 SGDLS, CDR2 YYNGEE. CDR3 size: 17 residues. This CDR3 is CASSVGLAGGQGETQYF. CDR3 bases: TGTGCCAGCAGCGTAGGCCTAGCGGGGGGGCAAGGAGAGACCCAGTACTTC.

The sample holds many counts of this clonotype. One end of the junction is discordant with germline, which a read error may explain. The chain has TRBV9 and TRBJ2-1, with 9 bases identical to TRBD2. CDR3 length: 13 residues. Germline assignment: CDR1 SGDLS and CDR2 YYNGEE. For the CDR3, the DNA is TGTGCCAGCAGCGTAGAATTAGCGGGGGTCCCACATTTC. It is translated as CASSVELAGVPHF.

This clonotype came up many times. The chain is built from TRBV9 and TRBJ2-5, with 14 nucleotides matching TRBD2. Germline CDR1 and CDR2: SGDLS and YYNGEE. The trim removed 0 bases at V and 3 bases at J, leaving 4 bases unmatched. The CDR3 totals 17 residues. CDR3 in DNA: TGTGCCAGCAGCGTAGCCCCGACTAGCGGGAGGGAAGAGACCCAGTACTTC. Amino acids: CASSVAPTSGREETQYF.

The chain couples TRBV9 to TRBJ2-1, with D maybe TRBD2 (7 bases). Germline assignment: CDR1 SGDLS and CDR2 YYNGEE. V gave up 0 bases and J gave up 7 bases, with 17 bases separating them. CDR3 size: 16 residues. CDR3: CASSVVGRGAGNEQFF. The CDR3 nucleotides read TGTGCCAGCAGCGTAGTTGGCCGGGGGGCCGGGAATGAGCAGTTCTTC.

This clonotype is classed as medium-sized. CDR3 bases: TGTGCCAGCAGCGTAAGGGGAGAGAGCGGGGAGCTGTTTTTT. Residues: CASSVRGESGELFF. V usage is TRBV9 and J usage is TRBJ2-2, with D possibly being TRBD1 or TRBD2 (5 bases each). Germline CDR1 reads SGDLS; CDR2 reads YYNGEE. The germline V and J ends were trimmed by 1 base and 7 bases, with 11 bases remaining between them. The CDR3 spans 14 residues.